This entry lists 29 T cell receptor beta chains sequenced from one sample in a study of blood T cell repertoires in COVID-19 (dated by TCRdb to about 2020). Library method: the immunoSEQ multiplex PCR assay. TCRdb limited this immuneACCESS table to in-frame rearrangements with V and J called. A share of clones is missing; checked studies link under half to unresolved V genes, and the rest is unexplained. Present in this sample are about 180,000 clones, approximately 86% of which were seen just once. 0.55% to 0.6% of the sample lies in the top ten. Sequences were obtained from peripheral blood. These receptor sequences come from a man aged 55 to 70 with COVID-19, enrolled during active disease.

The chain couples TRBV29-1 to TRBJ1-2; 10 positions agree with TRBD1. Germline loops: CDR1 SQVTM, CDR2 ANQGSEA. J was trimmed by 5 bases and V by 7 bases; bases with no gene match: 7. CDR3 size: 13 residues. CDR3 protein: CSAWDRGNYGYTF. The CDR3 DNA is TGCAGCGCCTGGGACAGGGGCAATTATGGCTACACCTTC. The full variable domain, its missing parts supplied by reference TRBV29-1 and TRBJ1-2, is SAVISQKPSRDICQRGTSLTIQCQVDSQVTMMFWYRQQPGQSLTLIATANQGSEATYESGFVIDKFPISRPNLTFSTLTVSNMSPEDSSIYLCSAWDRGNYGYTFGSGTRLTVV.

V gene TRBV30 combines with J gene TRBJ2-3, with TRBD2 matching over 7 bases. The CDR3 has 17 amino acids. Germline CDR1 and CDR2: GTSNPN and SVGIG (reference sequence). V was clipped by 5 bases and J by 0 bases; unmatched bases: 14. The CDR3 reads CAWDPPLLAASTDTQYF. Here the CDR3 DNA reads TGTGCCTGGGACCCGCCGCTTCTAGCGGCCAGCACAGATACGCAGTATTTT.

J is TRBJ2-1 and V is TRBV5-4; D is undetermined. This CDR3 has 15 residues. Germline V CDR1 and CDR2: SGHNT, YYREEE (reference sequence). Trimming removed 0 bases from V and 1 base from J, with 8 bases in between. The CDR3: CASSLAGSSYNEQFF. The CDR3 DNA reads as TGTGCCAGCAGCTTGGCGGGTTCATCCTACAATGAGCAGTTCTTC. Drawing the rest from reference TRBV5-4 and TRBJ2-1, the complete variable domain is ETGVTQSPTHLIKTRGQQVTLRCSSQSGHNTVSWYQQALGQGPQFIFQYYREEENGRGNFPPRFSGLQFPNYSSELNVNALELDDSALYLCASSLAGSSYNEQFFGPGTRLTVL.

As to this clone: A junction boundary mismatches the germline segment, possibly from a read error. This chain uses TRBV7-7 with TRBJ2-5, with a possible D match to TRBD2 (5 bases). Germline V gene sequence: CDR1 SSHAT, CDR2 FNYEAQ (reference sequence). The CDR3 has 14 residues. The CDR3, as DNA: TGTGCTAGCAGCTTAAGTGGGGAGAAAGAGACCCAGTACTTC. As protein: CASSLSGEKETQYF.

The V and J genes are TRBV5-5 and TRBJ2-7; the D gene is possibly TRBD2 (6 bases). V was trimmed by 6 bases and J by 0 bases, leaving 22 bases between them. The CDR3 runs 17 residues. Germline CDR1 and CDR2: SGHKS and YYEKEE (reference sequence). DNA for the CDR3: TGTGCCAGCAATCCGGGACTTACACAACTTAGCTCCTACGAGCAGTACTTC. Its translation is CASNPGLTQLSSYEQYF.

The chain uses TRBV6-6 and TRBJ2-7; TRBD2 might be the D (6 bases). CDR3 length: 14 amino acids. The germline CDR1 and CDR2 sequences are MNHNY and SVGAGI (reference sequence). V was cut by 0 bases and J by 0 bases, with 6 bases left in between. CDR3 residues: CASSYSEGSYEQYF. The DNA for the CDR3 is TGTGCCAGCAGTTACTCGGAGGGCTCCTACGAGCAGTACTTC.

The rearrangement links TRBV7-9 to TRBJ2-3, with 13 positions matching TRBD2. V shed 5 bases, J shed 0 bases, and the junction held 11 bases outside the gene matches. The germline V gene encodes CDR1 SEHNR and CDR2 FQNEAQ (reference sequence). The CDR3 covers 19 residues. The CDR3 is CASSLGLAGEGPSTDTQYF. The CDR3 DNA reads TGTGCCAGCAGCCTCGGACTAGCGGGAGAGGGCCCTAGCACAGATACGCAGTATTTT. Full variable domain (outside the CDR3, taken from reference TRBV7-9 and TRBJ2-3): DTGVSQNPRHKITKRGQNVTFRCDPISEHNRLYWYRQTLGQGPEFLTYFQNEAQLEKSRLLSDRFSAERPKGSFSTLEIQRTEQGDSAMYLCASSLGLAGEGPSTDTQYFGPGTRLTVL.

In this sample, this clone turned up once. The chain is built from TRBV6-1 and TRBJ2-2, with D tentatively TRBD1 (5 bases). Germline CDR1 MNHNS, CDR2 SASEGT. The CDR3 has 19 amino acids. Between the trimmed V and J ends, which lost 3 bases and 1 base, there was a span of 21 bases. This chain's CDR3 is CASSDIFRGTRVNTGELFF. The CDR3, as DNA: TGTGCCAGCAGTGACATATTCCGCGGTACCAGGGTGAACACCGGGGAGCTGTTTTTT.

The rearrangement links TRBV5-1 to TRBJ2-2; D perhaps matches TRBD2 (6 bases). V was cut by 1 base and J by 4 bases, with 8 bases left in between. The CDR3 is 14 amino acids. In germline, CDR1 is SGHRS, CDR2 YFSETQ. The CDR3 reads CASSLRETTGELFF. The CDR3 nucleotides read TGCGCCAGCAGCTTGCGGGAGACCACCGGGGAGCTGTTTTTT. The whole variable domain, remainder taken from reference TRBV5-1 and TRBJ2-2, is KAGVTQTPRYLIKTRGQQVTLSCSPISGHRSVSWYQQTPGQGLQFLFEYFSETQRNKGNFPGRFSGRQFSNSRSEMNVSTLELGDSALYLCASSLRETTGELFFGEGSRLTVL.

This chain joins TRBV9 and TRBJ2-3, with 8 bases lining up with TRBD1. Germline V lookup: CDR1 SGDLS, CDR2 YYNGEE. The CDR3 has 15 amino acids. Trimming cost V 6 bases and J 2 bases; bases outside gene matches: 8. The CDR3 DNA reads TGTGCCAGCAACCCGCGGGGACAGGTCACAGATACGCAGTATTTT. Encoded protein: CASNPRGQVTDTQYF.

This chain connects TRBV15 to TRBJ2-6; D is ambiguous. Between the trimmed V and J ends, which lost 7 bases and 0 bases, there was a span of 10 bases. The CDR3 has 15 residues. CDR1 is LNHNV and CDR2 is YYDKDF in the germline V gene (reference sequence). The DNA of the CDR3 is TGTGCCACCACCTACCCGAACTCTGGGGCCAACGTCCTGACTTTC. This encodes CATTYPNSGANVLTF.

The chain joins TRBV14 to TRBJ1-1; D gene unclear. Germline V lookup: CDR1 SGHDN, CDR2 FVKESK. The CDR3 has 13 amino acids. V dropped 1 base and J dropped 5 bases, with 8 bases sitting between them. CDR3 sequence reads: CASSQVGRTEAFF. The CDR3 DNA follows: TGTGCCAGCAGCCAAGTGGGGAGGACTGAAGCTTTCTTT.

For the CDR3, the DNA is TGTGCCAGCAGCCCCGAGGACACAACGAACACTGAAGCTTTCTTT. Translation gives CASSPEDTTNTEAFF. The V call is TRBV3-1 (or the pseudogene TRBV3-2), the J call TRBJ1-1; a possible D gene is TRBD1 (5 bases). Trimming removed 4 bases at V and 1 base at J, with 13 bases between. There are 15 residues in the CDR3. Per the germline V gene, CDR1 is LGHDT and CDR2 is YNNKEL (reference sequence).

The J gene is TRBJ2-1, the V gene TRBV19, with D hard to call. CDR3 length: 12 amino acids. Trimming shortened V by 3 bases and J by 9 bases, and 9 bases separated the two germline ends. The germline gives CDR1 LNHDA, CDR2 SQIVND (reference sequence). CDR3 DNA sequence: TGTGCCAGTAGTATTAGAGCAGGTGAGCAGTTCTTC. Protein: CASSIRAGEQFF.

This chain uses TRBV2 with TRBJ1-6; TRBD1 might be the D (5 bases). Per germline, CDR1 SNHLY and CDR2 FYNNEI. The V and J ends lost 2 bases and 6 bases respectively, with 14 bases between them. The CDR3 has 16 residues. CDR3 residues: CASSEFRDLRNSPLHF. DNA of the CDR3: TGTGCCAGCAGTGAATTCAGGGATTTGCGTAATTCACCCCTCCACTTT. The full variable domain, with the rest looked up from reference TRBV2 and TRBJ1-6, is EPEVTQTPSHQVTQMGQEVILRCVPISNHLYFYWYRQILGQKVEFLVSFYNNEISEKSEIFDDQFSVERPDGSNFTLKIRSTKLEDSAMYFCASSEFRDLRNSPLHFGNGTRLTVT.

The chain combines TRBV27 with TRBJ1-4; TRBD1 is a possible D gene (5 bases). The V gene's germline CDR1 is MNHEY and CDR2 SMNVEV (reference sequence). V dropped 2 bases and J dropped 1 base, with 11 bases sitting between them. This CDR3 is 16 amino acids long. As DNA, the CDR3 is TGTGCCAGCAGTTTAGCATGGCAGGGAACTAATGAAAAACTGTTTTTT. This codes for CASSLAWQGTNEKLFF.

Only one count was recorded for this clone. The chain carries TRBV19 and TRBJ1-4; D is perhaps TRBD1 (5 bases). The CDR3 is made up of 17 amino acids. With 3 bases removed from V and 3 bases from J, the gap between germline ends came to 17 bases. In germline, CDR1 is LNHDA, CDR2 SQIVND (reference sequence). CDR3: CASSIGQGLSANEKLFF. Here the CDR3 DNA reads TGTGCCAGTAGTATTGGGCAGGGATTATCGGCTAATGAAAAACTGTTTTTT.

This rearrangement joins TRBV3-1 (or the pseudogene TRBV3-2) to TRBJ1-1; D gene ambiguous. V dropped 1 base and J dropped 10 bases, with 13 bases sitting between them. Germline CDR1 reads LGHDT; CDR2 reads YNNKEL (reference sequence). This CDR3 comprises 13 residues. CDR3 amino acids: CASSQGRYLGAFF. The CDR3 bases are TGTGCCAGCAGCCAAGGGCGGTACTTGGGAGCTTTCTTT.

V is TRBV6-5 and J is TRBJ1-6, with D perhaps matching TRBD1 (5 bases). Trimming took off 7 bases at V and 9 bases at J, with 16 bases between the two ends. The CDR3 has 14 amino acids. Germline lookup yields CDR1 MNHEY and CDR2 SVGAGI. Here the CDR3 DNA reads TGTGCCAGCACCGCGCGGGGGTCTGCTTCACCCCTCCACTTT. As protein: CASTARGSASPLHF.

This chain joins TRBV10-2 and TRBJ2-3; 9 bases match TRBD2. This CDR3 has 15 residues. Germline assignment: CDR1 WSHSY and CDR2 SAAADI. The junction had 4 bases not matched to a gene; V was cut back by 3 bases and J by 3 bases. CDR3 bases: TGCGCCAGCAGTGATGGGCGGGGGGGAACAGATACGCAGTATTTT. Translated: CASSDGRGGTDTQYF.

This sequence joins TRBV7-9 and TRBJ2-3, with 8 nucleotides matching TRBD2. CDR3 length: 15 amino acids. V lost 10 bases, J lost 3 bases, and 12 bases stayed unmatched. Germline CDR1 reads SEHNR; CDR2 reads FQNEAQ (reference sequence). In nucleotides, the CDR3 is TGTGCCACCTACAGCGGGAGCTCCCGGACAGATACGCAGTATTTT. It is translated as CATYSGSSRTDTQYF.

The chain employs TRBV4-2 and TRBJ2-7; 8 bases are shared with TRBD2. The CDR3 is made up of 17 amino acids. The germline gives CDR1 LGHNA, CDR2 YNFKEQ. With V trimmed by 1 base and J by 1 base, 9 bases remained unmatched. The CDR3 bases are TGTGCCAGCAGCCAAGCGACAAGCGGGAGTTTATCCTACGAGCAGTACTTC. This encodes CASSQATSGSLSYEQYF.

The chain is built from TRBV6-5 and TRBJ1-1; D not resolved. CDR3 length: 13 residues. Germline-derived CDR1 and CDR2 are MNHEY and SVGAGI. Trimming shortened V by 10 bases and J by 0 bases, and 12 bases separated the two germline ends. The CDR3 spells CANAEVMNTEAFF. CDR3 sequence (DNA): TGTGCCAACGCGGAGGTTATGAACACTGAAGCTTTCTTT.

The chain employs TRBV3-1 (or the pseudogene TRBV3-2) and TRBJ1-3; D is undetermined. CDR1 LGHDT and CDR2 YNNKEL come from the germline V gene (reference sequence). The length of the CDR3 is 14 residues. V dropped 8 bases and J dropped 3 bases, with 14 bases sitting between them. The CDR3 sequence is CASARREGGNTIYF. The CDR3 DNA reads TGTGCCAGCGCCCGGAGGGAGGGTGGAAACACCATATATTTT.

Points on this clone: An end of the junction does not agree with germline; a read error may underlie this. This chain links TRBV30 with TRBJ1-2, with 9 bases that match TRBD1. The CDR3 is 12 residues long. CDR1 and CDR2 from the germline V gene are GTSNPN and SVGIG (reference sequence). In DNA, the CDR3 is TGTGCCGGGAGGACAGGGGCAGGTGGCTACACCTTC. It encodes CAGRTGAGGYTF.

This rearrangement joins TRBV6-1 to TRBJ2-1, with a tentative D call TRBD2 (5 bases). Trimming shortened V by 1 base and J by 0 bases, and 7 bases separated the two germline ends. The germline V gene encodes CDR1 MNHNS and CDR2 SASEGT. The CDR3 is 15 residues long. In DNA, the CDR3 is TGTGCCAGCAGTGAAGAGCGGAGCTCCTACAATGAGCAGTTCTTC. This encodes CASSEERSSYNEQFF.

This clone has more than one count but fewer than ten. The chain is built from TRBV2 and TRBJ2-7; 9 bases are a match to TRBD1. The CDR3 consists of 14 residues. Unmatched junction bases numbered 8, after V lost 8 bases and J lost 3 bases. CDR1 and CDR2 (germline): SNHLY, FYNNEI. CDR3 nucleotides: TGTGCCAGCGAGAGGACAGGGGAGAACTACGAGCAGTACTTC. Encoded protein: CASERTGENYEQYF.

CDR3 region: CASTPTGGRPGAFF. Here the CDR3 DNA reads TGTGCCAGCACCCCTACAGGGGGCAGACCGGGAGCTTTCTTT. V is TRBV6-5 and J is TRBJ1-1; 9 bases agree with TRBD1. CDR3 length: 14 residues. Germline assignment: CDR1 MNHEY and CDR2 SVGAGI. J gave up 10 bases and V 7 bases, and 13 bases lay outside the gene matches.

The chain has TRBV7-9 and TRBJ1-1; TRBD1 is a possible D gene (6 bases). The V end lost 5 bases, the J end lost 0 bases, and 13 bases lay between the germline ends. Germline V gives CDR1 SEHNR, CDR2 FQNEAQ (reference sequence). The CDR3 loop spans 15 amino acids. CDR3 protein: CASSPGHIMNTEAFF. For the CDR3, the DNA is TGTGCCAGCAGCCCGGGACATATTATGAACACTGAAGCTTTCTTT. The whole variable domain, remainder taken from reference TRBV7-9 and TRBJ1-1, is DTGVSQNPRHKITKRGQNVTFRCDPISEHNRLYWYRQTLGQGPEFLTYFQNEAQLEKSRLLSDRFSAERPKGSFSTLEIQRTEQGDSAMYLCASSPGHIMNTEAFFGQGTRLTVV.